This T cell receptor (beta chain) was identified in a study of sequential checkpoint blockade in melanoma. Study at large: Each arm's sequence ended with maintenance nivolumab.

Clones were read by immunoSEQ multiplex PCR, and TCRdb kept only the in-frame ones, dropping some. This table holds 10,000 to 15,000 clones, 74% found once. V was pared by 5 bases and J by 1 base, with 4 bases of the junction left unmatched. The CDR3 runs to 14 residues. The germline CDR1 and CDR2 sequences are SGHVS and FNYEAQ. As to treatment: randomized to nivolumab then ipilimumab (arm A) or the reverse (arm B). The chain joins TRBV7-6 to TRBJ1-1; 7 nucleotides line up with TRBD1. This clonotype was obtained from a human donor with melanoma. The specimen was CD8+ T cells sorted from blood (inferred from file names), collected from a patient given nivolumab and ipilimumab in sequence. DNA of the CDR3: TGTGCCAGCAGCACCGACAGGGCGAACACTGAAGCTTTCTTT. Its protein is CASSTDRANTEAFF.